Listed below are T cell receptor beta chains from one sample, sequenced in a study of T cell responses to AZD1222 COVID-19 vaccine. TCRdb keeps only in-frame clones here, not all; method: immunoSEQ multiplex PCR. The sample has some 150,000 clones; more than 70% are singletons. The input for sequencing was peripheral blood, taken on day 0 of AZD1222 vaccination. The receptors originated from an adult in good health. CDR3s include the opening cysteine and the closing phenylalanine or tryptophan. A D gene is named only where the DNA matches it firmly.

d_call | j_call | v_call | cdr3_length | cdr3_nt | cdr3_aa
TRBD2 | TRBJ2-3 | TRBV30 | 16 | TGTGCCTGGAGTGTACGGGCTAGCGGGGGAAGGGGTACGCAGTATTTT | CAWSVRASGGRGTQYF
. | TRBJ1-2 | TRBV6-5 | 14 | TGTGCCAGCAGTAGGGGCCAGGGAAGGGATGGCTACACCTTC | CASSRGQGRDGYTF
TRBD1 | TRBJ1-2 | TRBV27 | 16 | TGTGCCAGCAGCGGGCAGGGGGCCGGGGCGAACTATGGCTACACCTTC | CASSGQGAGANYGYTF
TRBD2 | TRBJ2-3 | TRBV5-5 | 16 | TGTGCCAGCAGCTTGGGTTCTAGCGGGACCGTAGATACGCAGTATTTT | CASSLGSSGTVDTQYF
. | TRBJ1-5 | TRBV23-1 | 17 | TGCGCCAGCAGTCGGGGATACAGGGAAAGTTCCAGGGAGCCCCAGCATTTT | CASSRGYRESSREPQHF
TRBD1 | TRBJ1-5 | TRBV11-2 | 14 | TGTGCCAGCAGCTTCGACAGGGGGGGTCAGCCCCAGCATTTT | CASSFDRGGQPQHF
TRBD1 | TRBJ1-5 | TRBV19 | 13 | TGTGCCAGTTTGGACAGGGACTATCAGCCCCAGCATTTT | CASLDRDYQPQHF
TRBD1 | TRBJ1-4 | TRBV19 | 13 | TGTGCCAGTGCGGGGACAGAAGGGGAAAAACTGTTTTTT | CASAGTEGEKLFF
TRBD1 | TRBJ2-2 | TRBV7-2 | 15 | TGTGCCAGCAGCGAAACGGGACAGCGCACCGGGGAGCTGTTTTTT | CASSETGQRTGELFF
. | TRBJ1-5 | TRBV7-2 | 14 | TGTGCCAGCAGCTTAACAGCCCTCAATCAGCCCCAGCATTTT | CASSLTALNQPQHF
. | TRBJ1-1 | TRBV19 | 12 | TGTGCCAGTAGACCTCAAGGGGTCGAAGCTTTCTTT | CASRPQGVEAFF